This T cell receptor (beta chain) was recovered during a study of T cell repertoires in aging, cancer and after chemotherapy. Study in general: Donors were grouped into six age bands spanning 30 or younger through 70 or older. General observations from the study: Compared with age-matched healthy donors, untreated hematological or solid cancer patients showed higher blood TCR clonality.

TCR beta rearrangements were amplified from peripheral blood genomic DNA. In its sample, this clonotype was seen a few times. Its antigen is as yet unknown. The CDR3 is 11 amino acids. CDR1 and CDR2 (germline): SGHTA, FQGNSA. The germline V and J ends were trimmed by 2 bases and 4 bases, with 2 bases remaining between them. TRB rearrangements spanning V, D and J were amplified using mixed TRB-A/B primers. Each CDR3 protein is one row after TCRdb ran MiXCR on the multiplex PCR reads. Found here are fewer than 4,500 distinct CDR3 sequences, 40% to 45% of them singletons; the top ten hold around two thirds.

The V gene is TRBV7-2, the J gene TRBJ1-2, with D unclear. Sequenced: blood. This receptor was identified in a human donor with a solid tumor. This CDR3 is CASSLTYGYTF. The CDR3 DNA is TGTGCCAGCAGCTTAACCTATGGCTACACCTTC.